This record looks at one T cell receptor (beta chain) sequence and its context. Its antigen is unidentified. This sample stems from a study of T cell responses to AZD1222 COVID-19 vaccine. Findings and caveats of the study: Nearly half of the spike-specific TCRs reportedly recognize variant regions that carry no mutations.

TCRdb's table, derived via immunoSEQ multiplex PCR, lists solely in-frame clones and lacks some. The sample gives roughly 150,000 clones, about nine tenths of which show up once; approximately 7.2% is in the top ten. Specimen: peripheral blood, collected after recovery from COVID-19. The TCR comes from an adult who had recovered from COVID-19.

The CDR3 sequence: CASSQEERVGYTF. DNA for the CDR3: TGCGCCAGCAGCCAAGAGGAGCGAGTTGGCTACACCTTC. V usage is TRBV4-1 and J usage is TRBJ1-2; D gene uncertain. V lost 0 bases and J 7 bases, leaving 9 bases between the germline ends. The length of the CDR3 is 13 residues. The germline CDR1 and CDR2 sequences are MGHRA and YSYEKL.